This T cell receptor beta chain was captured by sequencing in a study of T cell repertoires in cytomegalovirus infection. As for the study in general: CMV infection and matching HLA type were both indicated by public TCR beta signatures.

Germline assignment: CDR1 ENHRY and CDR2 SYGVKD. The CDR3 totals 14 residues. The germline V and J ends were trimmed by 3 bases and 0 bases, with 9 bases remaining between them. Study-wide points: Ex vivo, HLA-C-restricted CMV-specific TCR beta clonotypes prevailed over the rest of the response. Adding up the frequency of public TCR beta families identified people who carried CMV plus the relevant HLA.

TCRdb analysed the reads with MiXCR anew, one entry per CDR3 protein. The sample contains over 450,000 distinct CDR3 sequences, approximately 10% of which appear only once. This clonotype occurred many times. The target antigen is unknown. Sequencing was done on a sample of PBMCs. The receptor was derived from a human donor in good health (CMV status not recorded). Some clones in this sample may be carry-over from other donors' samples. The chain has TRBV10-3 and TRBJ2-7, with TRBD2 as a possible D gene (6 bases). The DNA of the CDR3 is TGTGCCATCAGTGATGGTAGCGGCTCCTACGAGCAGTACTTC. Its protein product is CAISDGSGSYEQYF.